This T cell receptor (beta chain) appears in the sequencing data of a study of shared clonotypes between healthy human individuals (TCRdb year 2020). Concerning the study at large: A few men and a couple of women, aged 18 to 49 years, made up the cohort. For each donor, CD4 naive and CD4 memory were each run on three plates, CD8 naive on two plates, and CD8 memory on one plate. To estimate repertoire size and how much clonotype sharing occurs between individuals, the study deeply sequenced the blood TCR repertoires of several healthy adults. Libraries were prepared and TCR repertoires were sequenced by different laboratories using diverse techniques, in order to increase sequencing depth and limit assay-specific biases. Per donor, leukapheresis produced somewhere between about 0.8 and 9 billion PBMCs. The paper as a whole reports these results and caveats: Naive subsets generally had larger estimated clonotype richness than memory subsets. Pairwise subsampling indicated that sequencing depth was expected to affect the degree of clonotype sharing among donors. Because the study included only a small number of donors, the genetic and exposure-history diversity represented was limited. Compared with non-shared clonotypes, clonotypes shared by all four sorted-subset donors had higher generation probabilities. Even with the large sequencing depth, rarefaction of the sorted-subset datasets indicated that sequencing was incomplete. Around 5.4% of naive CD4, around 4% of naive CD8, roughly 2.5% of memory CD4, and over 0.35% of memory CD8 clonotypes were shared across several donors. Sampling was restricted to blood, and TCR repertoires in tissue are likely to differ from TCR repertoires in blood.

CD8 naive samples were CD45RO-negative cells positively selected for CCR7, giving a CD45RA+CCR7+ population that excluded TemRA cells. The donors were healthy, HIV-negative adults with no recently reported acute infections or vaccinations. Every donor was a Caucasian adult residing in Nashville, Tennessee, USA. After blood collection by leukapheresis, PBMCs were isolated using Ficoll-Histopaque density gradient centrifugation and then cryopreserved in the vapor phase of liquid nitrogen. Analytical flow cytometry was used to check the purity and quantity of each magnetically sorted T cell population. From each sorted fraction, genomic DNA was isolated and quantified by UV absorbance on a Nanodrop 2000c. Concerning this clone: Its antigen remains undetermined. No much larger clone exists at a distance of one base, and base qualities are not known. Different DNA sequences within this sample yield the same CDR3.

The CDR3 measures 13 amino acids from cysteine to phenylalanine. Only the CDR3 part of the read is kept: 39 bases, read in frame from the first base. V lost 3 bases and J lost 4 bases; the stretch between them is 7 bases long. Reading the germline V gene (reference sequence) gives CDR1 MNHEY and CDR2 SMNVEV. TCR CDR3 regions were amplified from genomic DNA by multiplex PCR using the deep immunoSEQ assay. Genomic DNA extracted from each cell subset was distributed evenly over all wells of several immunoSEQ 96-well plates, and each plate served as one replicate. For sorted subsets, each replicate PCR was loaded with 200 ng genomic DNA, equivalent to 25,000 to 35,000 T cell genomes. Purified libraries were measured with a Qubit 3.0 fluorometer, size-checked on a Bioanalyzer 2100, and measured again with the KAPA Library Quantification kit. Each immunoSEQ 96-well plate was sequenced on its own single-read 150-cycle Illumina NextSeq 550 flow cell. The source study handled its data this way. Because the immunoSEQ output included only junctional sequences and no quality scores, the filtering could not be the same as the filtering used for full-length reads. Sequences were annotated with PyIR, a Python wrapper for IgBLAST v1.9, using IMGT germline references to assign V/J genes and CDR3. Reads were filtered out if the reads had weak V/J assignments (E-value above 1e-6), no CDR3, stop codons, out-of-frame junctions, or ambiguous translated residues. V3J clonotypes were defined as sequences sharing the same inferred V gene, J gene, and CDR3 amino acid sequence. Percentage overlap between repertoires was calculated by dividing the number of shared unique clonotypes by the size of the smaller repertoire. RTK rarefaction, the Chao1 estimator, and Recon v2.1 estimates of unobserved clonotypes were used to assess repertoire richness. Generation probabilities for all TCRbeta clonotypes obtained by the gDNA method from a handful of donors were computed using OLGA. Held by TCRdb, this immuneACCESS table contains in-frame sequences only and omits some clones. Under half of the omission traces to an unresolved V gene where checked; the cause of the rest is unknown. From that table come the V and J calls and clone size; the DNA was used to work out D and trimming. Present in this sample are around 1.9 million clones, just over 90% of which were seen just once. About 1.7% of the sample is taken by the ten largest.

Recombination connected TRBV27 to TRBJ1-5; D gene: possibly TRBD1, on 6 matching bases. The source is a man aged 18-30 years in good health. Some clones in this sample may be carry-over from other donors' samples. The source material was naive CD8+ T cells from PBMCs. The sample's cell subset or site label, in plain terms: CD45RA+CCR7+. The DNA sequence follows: TGTGCCAGCAGTTTTACAGGGAATCAGCCCCAGCATTTT. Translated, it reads CASSFTGNQPQHF.